This is a list of T cell receptor beta chains from one sample in a study of blood T cell repertoires in COVID-19. Sequencing used immunoSEQ multiplex PCR; TCRdb keeps in-frame clones, though not all of them. The sample holds 200,000 to 250,000 clones, 70% to 90% seen once. The sample consisted of PBMCs or T cells enriched from blood (not recorded which). These receptors were obtained from a woman between 45 and 65 years old with acute COVID-19. CDR3s include the opening cysteine and the closing phenylalanine or tryptophan. Fields, in order: D gene, clone size, V gene, J gene, CDR3 DNA, CDR3 protein. The D gene is left open where the match is weak. For some rows the clone size is stated as once, few or many, or as a class when expanded; others skip it.

NA,NA,TRBV5-7,TRBJ1-6,TGTGCCAGCAGCTTGGGACGGGGTTCACCCCTCCACTTT,CASSLGRGSPLHF
NA,NA,TRBV5-1,TRBJ1-2,TGCGCCAGCAGCTTGGGAGCTAACTATGGCTACACCTTC,CASSLGANYGYTF
TRBD1,NA,TRBV29-1,TRBJ1-2,TGCAGCGTCGAGGGACAGGGGACGCAGGACACCTTC,CSVEGQGTQDTF
NA,NA,TRBV12-3/TRBV12-4,TRBJ1-1,TGTGCCAGCAGTTTCTCGGACACTGAAGCTTTCTTT,CASSFSDTEAFF
NA,NA,TRBV29-1,TRBJ1-1,TGCAGCGTTTGGACCCCCGGGGGGGCGATAACTGAAGCTTTCTTT,CSVWTPGGAITEAFF
NA,NA,TRBV2,TRBJ2-3,TGTGCCACCCGCGGTGACGGGGGGACAAATACGCAGTATTTT,CATRGDGGTNTQYF
TRBD1,NA,TRBV5-1,TRBJ1-3,TGCGCCAGCAGCTGGACAGGGGGTAGGACTGGAAACACCATATATTTT,CASSWTGGRTGNTIYF
TRBD1,NA,TRBV6-5,TRBJ1-2,TGTGCCAGCAGCTCGACAGGGTGGTCTGGCTACACCTTC,CASSSTGWSGYTF
NA,NA,TRBV24-1,TRBJ2-3,TGTGCCACCAGTGAAGGTTCTTTCGGGACAGATACGCAGTATTTT,CATSEGSFGTDTQYF
NA,NA,TRBV9,TRBJ1-5,TGTGCCAGCAGCGTAGCCACAGGTGGGTGGCCCCAGCATTTT,CASSVATGGWPQHF
NA,NA,TRBV7-3,TRBJ1-2,TGTGCCAGCAGCTTAGCCAATCAGGGGTATGGCTACACCTTC,CASSLANQGYGYTF
NA,many,TRBV5-1,TRBJ2-2,TGCGCCAGCAGCTTGGCCGGGACCGGGGAGCTGTTTTTT,CASSLAGTGELFF
NA,NA,TRBV7-2,TRBJ1-2,TGTGCCAGCAGCTCGTATGGCTACACCTTC,CASSSYGYTF
TRBD1,once,TRBV18,TRBJ1-4,TGTGCCAGCTCAACCGGGACAGGGTTGCGTGCTAATGAAAAACTGTTTTTT,CASSTGTGLRANEKLFF
TRBD2,NA,TRBV5-5,TRBJ2-2,TGTGCCCGCAGCTTGAGTGGCGGGGGGGCTACCGGGGAGCTGTTTTTT,CARSLSGGGATGELFF
NA,NA,TRBV10-2,TRBJ2-3,TGCGCCAGCAGTGAAACACCACCTAGCACAGATACGCAGTATTTT,CASSETPPSTDTQYF
NA,NA,TRBV7-2,TRBJ1-6,TGTGCCAGCAGCTTAGTTGGGGACATCAGCTCCTATAATTCACCCCTCCACTTT,CASSLVGDISSYNSPLHF
NA,NA,TRBV2,TRBJ2-2,TGTGCCAGCAGTGGGGCTATAAACACCGGGGAGCTGTTTTTT,CASSGAINTGELFF
TRBD1,NA,TRBV5-5,TRBJ2-7,TGTGCCAGCAGCTTGGGACAGGGTGGGGTGCAGTACTTC,CASSLGQGGVQYF
NA,NA,TRBV18,TRBJ1-3,TGTGCCAGCTCACCAAGCCAAGTCTCTGGAAACACCATATATTTT,CASSPSQVSGNTIYF